The 28 T cell receptor beta chains below all came from one sample that was sequenced in a study of T-cell memory formation after mild COVID-19. From the 5' RACE reads, TCRdb called clonotypes with MiXCR, one entry per CDR3 protein. The sample carries about 240,000 distinct CDR3 sequences, roughly a tenth recorded once. Sequencing was carried out using PBMCs or a T cell subset sorted from them (not recorded which). The receptors derive from a man between 18 and 29 years old who had mild COVID-19 (a few samples of this study predate the infection). Cell type and time point are not known.

This clonotype was observed a few times. The chain employs TRBV27 and TRBJ2-3, with 9 bases identical to TRBD2. Trimming took 11 bases from V and 2 from J; bases not matched to a gene: 26. CDR1 MNHEY and CDR2 SMNVEV come from the germline V gene (reference sequence). The CDR3 length is 20 residues. CDR3 protein: CAGGGAGLSGGGAHTDTQYF. The DNA for the CDR3 is TGTGCCGGGGGAGGGGCCGGGTTGTCCGGCGGGGGGGCCCACACAGATACGCAGTATTTT.

In this sample, this clonotype turned up a few times. This chain links TRBV19 with TRBJ1-1; TRBD1 might be the D (6 bases). Trimming removed 6 bases at V and 4 bases at J, with 18 bases between. Germline loops: CDR1 LNHDA, CDR2 SQIVND (reference sequence). The CDR3 consists of 15 residues. The CDR3: CASSLPGEGGTEAFF. CDR3 coding DNA: TGTGCCAGTAGCCTCCCAGGGGAAGGAGGCACTGAAGCTTTCTTT.

The chain is built from TRBV4-3 and TRBJ2-1; 8 bases fit TRBD2. J was trimmed by 1 base and V by 4 bases; bases with no gene match: 6. Germline values: CDR1 LGHNA, CDR2 YSLEER. This CDR3 is built from 16 residues. This CDR3 is CASSREIAGSYNEQFF. In nucleotides, the CDR3 is TGCGCCAGCAGCCGAGAAATAGCGGGGTCCTACAATGAGCAGTTCTTC.

This clonotype was observed at least ten times. The chain carries TRBV5-1 and TRBJ2-3; no definite D call. The V end was cut by 5 bases, the J end by 0 bases, with 4 bases between. Germline V gene sequence: CDR1 SGHRS, CDR2 YFSETQ. This CDR3 comprises 12 residues. CDR3 bases: TGCGCCAGCAGGTTCAGCACAGATACGCAGTATTTT. This sequence encodes CASRFSTDTQYF.

This clonotype occurred a few times. The CDR3 region is CASSPQGKNTEAFF. CDR3 sequence (DNA): TGTGCCAGCTCACCACAGGGTAAAAACACTGAAGCTTTCTTT. The chain carries TRBV18 and TRBJ1-1; D remains unclear. Germline-derived CDR1 and CDR2 are KGHSH and LQKENI. Trimming removed 1 base at V and 2 bases at J, with 8 bases between. The length of the CDR3 is 14 residues.

This clonotype was counted a few times. The rearrangement uses TRBV7-8 and TRBJ2-5; D ambiguous. Germline CDR1 and CDR2: SGHVS and FQNEAQ. The V gene lost 2 bases and the J gene lost 1 base, with 8 bases spanning the gap. This CDR3 spans 14 amino acids. The CDR3 coding sequence is TGTGCCAGCAGCTTATTGGTCCCCCAAGAGACCCAGTACTTC. Residues: CASSLLVPQETQYF.

Only a few counts were recorded for this clonotype. This chain links TRBV7-3 with TRBJ1-1, with unresolved D. Germline V lookup: CDR1 SGHTA, CDR2 FQGTGA. The CDR3 is 12 residues long. V was clipped by 8 bases and J by 1 base, with 8 bases between them. The CDR3 here is CASGSGNTEAFF. CDR3 bases: TGTGCCAGCGGGAGCGGGAACACTGAAGCTTTCTTT.

The chain employs TRBV2 and TRBJ1-5, with TRBD1 as a possible D gene (6 bases). The V gene lost 3 bases and the J gene lost 2 bases, with 11 bases spanning the gap. In germline, CDR1 is SNHLY, CDR2 FYNNEI. CDR3 size: 15 residues. CDR3 coding DNA: TGTGCCAGCAGTGACAGGGGTTCCGGCAATCAGCCCCAGCATTTT. This encodes CASSDRGSGNQPQHF.

This clonotype was seen many times. This chain connects TRBV28 to TRBJ2-1; possible D gene TRBD1, 5 bases. This CDR3 is built from 16 residues. V shed 4 bases and J shed 1 base, with 14 bases lying between them. Germline CDR1 is MDHEN and CDR2 is SYDVKM. CDR3 amino acids: CASSSNRRGSYNEQFF. In DNA, the CDR3 is TGTGCCAGCAGTTCAAATAGAAGGGGTTCCTACAATGAGCAGTTCTTC. Together with reference TRBV28 and TRBJ2-1, the CDR3 gives the full variable domain: DVKVTQSSRYLVKRTGEKVFLECVQDMDHENMFWYRQDPGLGLRLIYFSYDVKMKEKGDIPEGYSVSREKKERFSLILESASTNQTSMYLCASSSNRRGSYNEQFFGPGTRLTVL.

The gene calls are TRBV29-1 and TRBJ1-4; 7 bases agree with TRBD1. The length of the CDR3 is 13 residues. CDR1 is SQVTM and CDR2 is ANQGSEA in the germline V gene. V lost 2 bases to trimming and J lost 8 bases; unmatched junction nucleotides: 5. CDR3 nucleotide sequence: TGCAGCGTTGAACGACAGGGCAGAGAAAAACTGTTTTTT. Protein: CSVERQGREKLFF.

Only a few counts were recorded for this clonotype. The V gene is TRBV7-8, the J gene TRBJ2-1, with 12 nucleotides matching TRBD1. CDR3 length equals 16 residues. J was trimmed by 14 bases and V by 6 bases; bases with no gene match: 17. Per the germline V gene, CDR1 is SGHVS and CDR2 is FQNEAQ. The CDR3 loop is CASRATRDRGRGAKFF. CDR3 bases: TGTGCCAGCAGGGCGACCAGGGACAGGGGGCGCGGGGCGAAGTTCTTC. Full variable domain (outside the CDR3, taken from reference TRBV7-8 and TRBJ2-1): GAGVSQSPRYKVAKRGQDVALRCDPISGHVSLFWYQQALGQGPEFLTYFQNEAQLDKSGLPSDRFFAERPEGSVSTLKIQRTQQEDSAVYLCASRATRDRGRGAKFFGPGTRLTVL.

This clonotype was seen many times. This chain links TRBV5-8 with TRBJ2-1, with 9 bases matching TRBD1. Germline assignment: CDR1 SGHTS and CDR2 YDEGEE. CDR3 length: 15 amino acids. The V and J ends lost 4 bases and 6 bases, in that order; junction bases with no gene match: 8. CDR3 region: CASSRPGQGFNEQFF. The CDR3 coding sequence is TGTGCCAGCAGCCGGCCGGGACAGGGTTTCAATGAGCAGTTCTTC.

There are a few counts of this clonotype. The V and J genes are TRBV20-1 and TRBJ2-1, with no clear D. Germline V lookup: CDR1 DFQATT, CDR2 SNEGSKA (reference sequence). V lost 3 bases and J lost 8, with 14 bases in between. This CDR3 spans 13 amino acids. The CDR3 spells CSARSSGRDEQFF. CDR3 sequence (DNA): TGCAGTGCTAGGAGTAGTGGGCGAGATGAGCAGTTCTTC.

The J gene is TRBJ1-5, the V gene TRBV27, with D unresolved. CDR1 and CDR2 (germline): MNHEY, SMNVEV (reference sequence). V lost 0 bases, J lost 6 bases, and 9 bases lay in between. The CDR3 extends over 14 amino acids. CDR3 in DNA: TGTGCCAGCAGTTTATCGATAAACGTTCAGCCCCAGCATTTT. Its protein product is CASSLSINVQPQHF.

This clonotype has only a few counts. The chain uses TRBV14 and TRBJ2-7, with 7 positions matching TRBD2. The CDR3 has 16 residues. Germline V gene lookup returns CDR1 SGHDN and CDR2 FVKESK. With V trimmed by 0 bases and J by 3 bases, 8 bases remained unmatched. The CDR3 DNA sequence: TGTGCCAGCAGCCAAGATCGGTTTGCGGGGGTCTACGAGCAGTACTTC. Translated, it gives CASSQDRFAGVYEQYF.

This clonotype was seen only a few times. The chain joins TRBV25-1 to TRBJ2-5, with 12 bases that match TRBD1. CDR3 length equals 15 residues. The ends lost 4 bases at V and 5 bases at J; junction bases unmatched: 5. The germline V gene encodes CDR1 MGHDK and CDR2 SYGVNS. The CDR3 protein is CASSGAGTGGETQYF. The CDR3 nucleotides read TGTGCCAGCAGTGGTGCCGGGACAGGGGGCGAGACCCAGTACTTC. Using reference TRBV25-1 and TRBJ2-5 for the parts outside the CDR3, the full variable domain is EADIYQTPRYLVIGTGKKITLECSQTMGHDKMYWYQQDPGMELHLIHYSYGVNSTEKGDLSSESTVSRIRTEHFPLTLESARPSHTSQYLCASSGAGTGGETQYFGPGTRLLVL.

The chain uses TRBV24-1 and TRBJ2-5, with D possibly called TRBD1 or TRBD2 (6 bases each). Per the germline V gene, CDR1 is KGHDR and CDR2 is SFDVKD. This CDR3 contains 17 residues. The germline V and J ends were trimmed by 7 bases and 5 bases, with 25 bases remaining between them. The CDR3 coding sequence is TGTGCCACCAGCACCCGTGGGGGGCCCCAACCTGACGAGACCCAGTACTTC. It codes for CATSTRGGPQPDETQYF.

This clonotype was counted a single time. The junction shows a germline mismatch at one end, possibly a read error. J is TRBJ2-1 and V is TRBV7-3, with 8 positions matching TRBD2. Germline V gene sequence: CDR1 SGHTA, CDR2 FQGTGA. The CDR3 runs to 14 residues. The chain's CDR3 is CASSFSGDYTEQVF. The DNA for the CDR3 is TGTGCCAGCAGCTTTAGCGGGGACTACACTGAGCAGGTCTTC.

This rearrangement joins TRBV12-3 or TRBV12-4 to TRBJ2-2; D is ambiguous. The CDR3 loop spans 13 amino acids. Trimming took 2 bases from V and 7 from J, leaving 8 bases between them. For the CDR3, the DNA is TGTGCCAGCAGTTTAATGTGGGGCGGGGAGCTGTTTTTT. Encoded protein: CASSLMWGGELFF.

This clonotype has only a few counts. The CDR3 nucleotides read TGTGCCAGCAGCGTCGGGGGACCGTACCAAGAGACCCAGTACTTC. The encoded protein is CASSVGGPYQETQYF. The V gene is TRBV7-3, the J gene TRBJ2-5; possible D gene TRBD2, 6 bases. The V gene's germline CDR1 is SGHTA and CDR2 FQGTGA. The CDR3 contains 15 residues. Trimming removed 5 bases from V and 0 bases from J, with 13 bases in between.

The sample holds many counts of this clonotype. V and J are TRBV7-2 and TRBJ2-7; weak D call: TRBD2 (6 bases). CDR1 is SGHTA and CDR2 is FQGNSA in the germline V gene. Trimming removed 2 bases at V and 1 base at J, with 12 bases between. The CDR3 length is 15 residues. Here the CDR3 DNA reads TGTGCCAGCAGCTTAATGCCTAGCGTGTCCTACGAGCAGTACTTC. It codes for CASSLMPSVSYEQYF.

The sample holds a few counts of this clonotype. The chain carries TRBV6-1 and TRBJ1-3, with a weak D call TRBD1 (6 bases). V was pared by 2 bases and J by 2 bases, with 16 bases between. Germline CDR1 reads MNHNS; CDR2 reads SASEGT. There are 17 residues in the CDR3. In DNA, the CDR3 is TGTGCCAGCAGTGAATCCGGTCAGGGGAAAACTGGAAACACCATATATTTT. Encoded protein: CASSESGQGKTGNTIYF.

A word on this clonotype: The germline gene is not matched at one end of the junction; a read error may be the cause. The chain combines TRBV5-1 with TRBJ2-4; D gene uncertain. The CDR3 is 13 amino acids. CDR1 is SGHRS, CDR2 YFSETQ, per germline. CDR3 sequence reads: CASSPDPGNILYF. The CDR3 DNA follows: TGCGCCAGCAGCCCCGACCCCGGAAACATTCTGTACTTC.

This clonotype has a count of ten or more. This chain uses TRBV2 with TRBJ2-6, with no clear D. This CDR3 is 15 amino acids long. Germline V gene lookup returns CDR1 SNHLY and CDR2 FYNNEI. Trimming removed 3 bases from V and 3 bases from J, with 9 bases in between. CDR3 amino acids: CASSDRVGGANVLTF. The CDR3, as DNA: TGTGCCAGCAGTGATAGGGTCGGTGGGGCCAACGTCCTGACTTTC.

The rearrangement uses TRBV5-1 and TRBJ2-3, with 12 bases that match TRBD2. The CDR3 is 14 residues long. From germline, CDR1 is SGHRS and CDR2 YFSETQ. After removal of 6 bases from V and 3 bases from J, the junction contained 2 bases not matched to a gene. In DNA form, the CDR3 reads TGCGCCAGCAAACTAGCGGGGGGTACAGATACGCAGTATTTT. It specifies CASKLAGGTDTQYF. Using reference TRBV5-1 and TRBJ2-3 for the parts outside the CDR3, the full variable domain is KAGVTQTPRYLIKTRGQQVTLSCSPISGHRSVSWYQQTPGQGLQFLFEYFSETQRNKGNFPGRFSGRQFSNSRSEMNVSTLELGDSALYLCASKLAGGTDTQYFGPGTRLTVL.

There are a few counts of this clonotype. This chain uses TRBV2 with TRBJ2-3; D gene uncertain. In germline, CDR1 is SNHLY, CDR2 FYNNEI. The CDR3 runs to 12 residues. The V end lost 8 bases, the J end lost 8 bases, and 14 bases lay between the germline ends. The DNA of the CDR3 is TGTGCCAGCGCCCTAGGGCCTTCTACGCAGTATTTT. Its protein is CASALGPSTQYF.

This clonotype was recorded many times. This chain connects TRBV7-2 to TRBJ2-1; possibly TRBD1 for D (6 bases). V shed 1 base and J shed 7 bases, with 11 bases lying between them. The germline V gene encodes CDR1 SGHTA and CDR2 FQGNSA. The CDR3 consists of 14 residues. The CDR3 nucleotides are TGTGCCAGCAGCTTAGAGAGGACAGAGAATGAGCAGTTCTTC. Protein: CASSLERTENEQFF.

This clonotype appeared many times. The rearrangement uses TRBV5-1 and TRBJ2-1, with 8 bases lining up with TRBD2. This CDR3 spans 14 amino acids. Germline CDR1 SGHRS, CDR2 YFSETQ. J lost 8 bases, V lost 5 bases, and 9 bases had no gene match. The CDR3 nucleotides read TGCGCCAGCAGGCGGGGGGCCGGTGAGTATGAGCAGTTCTTC. This gives the protein CASRRGAGEYEQFF.